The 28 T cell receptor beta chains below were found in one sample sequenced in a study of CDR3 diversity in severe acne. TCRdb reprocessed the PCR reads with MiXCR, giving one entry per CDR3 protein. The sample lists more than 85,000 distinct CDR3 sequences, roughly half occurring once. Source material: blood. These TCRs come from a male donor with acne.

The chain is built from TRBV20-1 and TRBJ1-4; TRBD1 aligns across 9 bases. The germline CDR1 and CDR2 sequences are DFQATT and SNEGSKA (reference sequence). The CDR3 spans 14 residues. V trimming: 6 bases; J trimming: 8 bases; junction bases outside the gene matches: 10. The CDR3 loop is CSARGQGMSEKLFF. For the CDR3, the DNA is TGCAGTGCACGAGGACAGGGGATGAGCGAAAAACTGTTTTTT.

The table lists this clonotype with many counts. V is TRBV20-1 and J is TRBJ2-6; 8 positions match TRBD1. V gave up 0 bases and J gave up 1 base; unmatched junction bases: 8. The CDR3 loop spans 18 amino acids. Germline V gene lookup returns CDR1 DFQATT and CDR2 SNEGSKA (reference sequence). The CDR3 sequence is CSARDPGQGISGANVLTF. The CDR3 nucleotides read TGCAGTGCTAGAGATCCCGGACAGGGAATTTCTGGGGCCAACGTCCTGACTTTC.

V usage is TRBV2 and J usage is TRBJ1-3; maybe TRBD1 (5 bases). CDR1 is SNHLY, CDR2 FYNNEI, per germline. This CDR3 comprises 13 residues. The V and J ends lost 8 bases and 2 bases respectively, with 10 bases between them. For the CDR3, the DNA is TGTGCCAGCCGGGAGGGGACTGGAAACACCATATATTTT. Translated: CASREGTGNTIYF.

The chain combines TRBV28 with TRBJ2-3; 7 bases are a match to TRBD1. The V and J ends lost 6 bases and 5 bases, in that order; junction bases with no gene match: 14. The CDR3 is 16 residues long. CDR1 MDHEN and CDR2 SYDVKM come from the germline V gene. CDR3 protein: CASRLRGTAILDTQYF. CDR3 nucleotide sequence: TGTGCCAGCAGATTAAGGGGGACAGCCATTTTAGATACGCAGTATTTT.

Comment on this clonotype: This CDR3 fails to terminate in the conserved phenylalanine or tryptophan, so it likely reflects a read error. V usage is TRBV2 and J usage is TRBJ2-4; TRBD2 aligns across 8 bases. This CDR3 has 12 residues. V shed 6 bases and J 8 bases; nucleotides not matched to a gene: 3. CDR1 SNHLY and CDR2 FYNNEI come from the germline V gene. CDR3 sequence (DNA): TGTGCCAGCAGAGGACTAGCTGACATTCAGTACCTC. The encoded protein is CASRGLADIQYL.

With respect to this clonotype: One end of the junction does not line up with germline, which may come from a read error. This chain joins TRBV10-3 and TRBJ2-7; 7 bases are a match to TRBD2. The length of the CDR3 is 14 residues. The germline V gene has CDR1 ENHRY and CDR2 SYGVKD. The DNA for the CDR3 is TGTGCCAGCAGTTCTGAGCGGGACTCCTACGAGCAGTACTTC. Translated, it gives CASSSERDSYEQYF.

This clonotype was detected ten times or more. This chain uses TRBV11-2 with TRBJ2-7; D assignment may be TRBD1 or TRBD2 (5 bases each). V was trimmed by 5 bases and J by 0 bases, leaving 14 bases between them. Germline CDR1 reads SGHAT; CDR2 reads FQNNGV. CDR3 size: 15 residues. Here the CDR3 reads CASSPQGVTSYEQYF. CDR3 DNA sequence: TGTGCCAGCAGCCCCCAGGGAGTCACCTCCTACGAGCAGTACTTC.

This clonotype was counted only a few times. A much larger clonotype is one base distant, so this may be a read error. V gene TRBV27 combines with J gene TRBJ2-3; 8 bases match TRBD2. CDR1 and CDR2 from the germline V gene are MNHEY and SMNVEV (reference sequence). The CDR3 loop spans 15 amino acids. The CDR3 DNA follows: TGTACCAGCAGTGACTTAGCGGGGTCCACAGATACGCAGTATTTT. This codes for CTSSDLAGSTDTQYF.

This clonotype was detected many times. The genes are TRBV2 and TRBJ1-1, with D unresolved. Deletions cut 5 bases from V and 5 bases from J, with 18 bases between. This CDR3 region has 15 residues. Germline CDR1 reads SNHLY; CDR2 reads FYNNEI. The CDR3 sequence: CASSIGEALGTEAFF. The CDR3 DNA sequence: TGTGCCAGCAGTATCGGAGAGGCCTTGGGGACTGAAGCTTTCTTT. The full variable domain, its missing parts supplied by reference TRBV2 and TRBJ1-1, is EPEVTQTPSHQVTQMGQEVILRCVPISNHLYFYWYRQILGQKVEFLVSFYNNEISEKSEIFDDQFSVERPDGSNFTLKIRSTKLEDSAMYFCASSIGEALGTEAFFGQGTRLTVV.

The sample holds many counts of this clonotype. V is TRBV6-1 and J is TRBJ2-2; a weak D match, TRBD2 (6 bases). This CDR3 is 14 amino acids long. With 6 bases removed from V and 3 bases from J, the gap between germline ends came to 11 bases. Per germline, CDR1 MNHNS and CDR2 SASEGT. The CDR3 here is CASSLASDTGELFF. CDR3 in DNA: TGTGCCAGCAGCCTAGCTAGCGACACCGGGGAGCTGTTTTTT.

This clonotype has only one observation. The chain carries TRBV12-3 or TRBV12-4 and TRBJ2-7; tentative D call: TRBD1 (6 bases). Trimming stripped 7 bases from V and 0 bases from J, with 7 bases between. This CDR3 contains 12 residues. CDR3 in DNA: TGTGCCAGCAAGGACAGCTCCTACGAGCAGTACTTC. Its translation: CASKDSSYEQYF.

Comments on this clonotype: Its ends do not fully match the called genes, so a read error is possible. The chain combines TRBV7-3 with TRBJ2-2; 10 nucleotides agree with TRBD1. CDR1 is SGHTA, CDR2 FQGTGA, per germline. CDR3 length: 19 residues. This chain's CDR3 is CTSSLIAGLRDRGNGELFF. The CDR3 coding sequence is TGTACCAGCAGCTTAATAGCCGGACTCCGGGACAGGGGAAACGGGGAGCTGTTTTTT. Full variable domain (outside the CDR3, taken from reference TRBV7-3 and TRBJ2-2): GAGVSQTPSNKVTEKGKYVELRCDPISGHTALYWYRQSLGQGPEFLIYFQGTGAADDSGLPNDRFFAVRPEGSVSTLKIQRTERGDSAVYLCTSSLIAGLRDRGNGELFFGEGSRLTVL.

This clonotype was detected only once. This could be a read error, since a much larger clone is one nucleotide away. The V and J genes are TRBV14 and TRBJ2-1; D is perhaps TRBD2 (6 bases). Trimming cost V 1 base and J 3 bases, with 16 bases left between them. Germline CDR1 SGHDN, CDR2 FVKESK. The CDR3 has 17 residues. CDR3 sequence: CASSQGPSEGYYNEQFF. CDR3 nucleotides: TGTGCCAGCAGCCAAGGGCCCTCGGAGGGCTACTACAATGAGCAGTTCTTC.

The CDR3 is CASSQAAETNYGYTF. The CDR3 region has the DNA TGCGCCAGCAGCCAAGCGGCGGAAACTAACTATGGCTACACCTTC. The rearrangement uses TRBV4-3 and TRBJ1-2, with D unresolved. CDR3 size: 15 residues. Trimming removed 1 base at V and 0 bases at J, with 9 bases between. Germline lookup yields CDR1 LGHNA and CDR2 YSLEER.

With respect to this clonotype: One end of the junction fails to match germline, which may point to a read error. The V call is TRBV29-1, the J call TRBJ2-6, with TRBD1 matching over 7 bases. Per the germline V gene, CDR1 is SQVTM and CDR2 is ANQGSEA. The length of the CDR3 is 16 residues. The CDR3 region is CSVELTGIAGANVLTF. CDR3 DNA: TGCAGCGTTGAATTGACAGGGATTGCTGGGGCCAATGTCCTGACTTTC.

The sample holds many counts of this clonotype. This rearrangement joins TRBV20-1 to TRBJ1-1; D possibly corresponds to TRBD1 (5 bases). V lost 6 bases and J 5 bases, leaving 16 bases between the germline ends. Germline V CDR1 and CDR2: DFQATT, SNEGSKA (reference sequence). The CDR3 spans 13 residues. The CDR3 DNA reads TGCAGTGCAATGGGGGGAAAACAGACTGAAGCTTTCTTT. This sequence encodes CSAMGGKQTEAFF.

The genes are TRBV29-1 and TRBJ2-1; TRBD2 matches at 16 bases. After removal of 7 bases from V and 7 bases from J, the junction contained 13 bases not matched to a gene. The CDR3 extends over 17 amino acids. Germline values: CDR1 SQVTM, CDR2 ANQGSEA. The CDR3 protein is CSAGTSGRAAVANEQFF. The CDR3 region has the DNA TGCAGCGCCGGGACTAGCGGGAGGGCCGCAGTTGCTAATGAGCAGTTCTTC.

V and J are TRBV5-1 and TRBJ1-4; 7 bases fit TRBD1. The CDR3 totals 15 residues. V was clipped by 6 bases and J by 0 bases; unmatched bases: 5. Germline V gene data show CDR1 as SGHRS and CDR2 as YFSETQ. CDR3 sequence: CASKQGGATNEKLFF. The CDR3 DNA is TGCGCCAGCAAGCAGGGGGGCGCAACTAATGAAAAACTGTTTTTT.

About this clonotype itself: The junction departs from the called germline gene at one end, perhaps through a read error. The DNA for the CDR3 is TGCAGCGTGGATCCGGGGACAGGGACCTACGGGCAGTACTTC. Translation gives CSVDPGTGTYGQYF. This rearrangement joins TRBV29-1 to TRBJ2-7, with TRBD1 matching over 9 bases. Germline V gene lookup returns CDR1 SQVTM and CDR2 ANQGSEA. The CDR3 sequence is 14 residues long.

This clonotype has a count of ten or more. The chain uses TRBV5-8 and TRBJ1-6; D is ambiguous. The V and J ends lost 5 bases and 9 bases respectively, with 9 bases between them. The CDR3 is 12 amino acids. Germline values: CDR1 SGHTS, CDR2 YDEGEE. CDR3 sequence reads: CASSYGGSPLHF. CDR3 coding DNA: TGTGCCAGCAGTTATGGCGGTTCACCCCTCCACTTT. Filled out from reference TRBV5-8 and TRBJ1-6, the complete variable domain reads EAGVTQSPTHLIKTRGQQATLRCSPISGHTSVYWYQQALGLGLQFLLWYDEGEERNRGNFPPRFSGRQFPNYSSELNVNALELEDSALYLCASSYGGSPLHFGNGTRLTVT.

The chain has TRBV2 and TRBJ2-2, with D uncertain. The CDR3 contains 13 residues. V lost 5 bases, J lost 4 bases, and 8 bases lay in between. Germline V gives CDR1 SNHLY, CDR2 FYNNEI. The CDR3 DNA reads TGTGCCAGCAGTTCTAGTGTCACCGGGGAGCTGTTTTTT. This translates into CASSSSVTGELFF.

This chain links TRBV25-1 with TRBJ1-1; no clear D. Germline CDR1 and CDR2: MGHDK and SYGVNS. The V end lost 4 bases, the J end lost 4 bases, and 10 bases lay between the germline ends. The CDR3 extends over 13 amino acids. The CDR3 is CASSGGMVTEAFF. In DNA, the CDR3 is TGTGCCAGCAGTGGAGGGATGGTCACTGAAGCTTTCTTT.

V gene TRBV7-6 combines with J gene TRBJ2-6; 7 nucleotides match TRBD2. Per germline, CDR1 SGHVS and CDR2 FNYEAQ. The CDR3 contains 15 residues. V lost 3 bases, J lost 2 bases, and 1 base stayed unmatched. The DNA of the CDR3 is TGTGCCAGCAGCTTGGGGGGGACTGGGGCCAACGTCCTGACTTTC. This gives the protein CASSLGGTGANVLTF.

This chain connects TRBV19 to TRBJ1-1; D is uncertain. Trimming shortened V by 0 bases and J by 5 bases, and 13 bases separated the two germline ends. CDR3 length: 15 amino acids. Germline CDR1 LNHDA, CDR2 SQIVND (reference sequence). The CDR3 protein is CASSIDLQVRTEAFF. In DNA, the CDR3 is TGTGCCAGTAGTATAGATCTCCAGGTACGGACTGAAGCTTTCTTT.

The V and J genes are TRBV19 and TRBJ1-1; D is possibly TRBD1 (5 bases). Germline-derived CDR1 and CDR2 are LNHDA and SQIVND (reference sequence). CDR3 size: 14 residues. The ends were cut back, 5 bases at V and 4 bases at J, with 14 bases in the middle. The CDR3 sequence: CASSLQGVTTEAFF. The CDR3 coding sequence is TGTGCCAGTAGTCTCCAAGGGGTGACCACTGAAGCTTTCTTT.

CDR3 region: CASTIDPYEQYF. The CDR3 region has the DNA TGTGCCAGCACCATAGACCCCTACGAGCAGTACTTC. The rearrangement uses TRBV12-3 or TRBV12-4 and TRBJ2-7; no clear D. The CDR3 is made up of 12 amino acids. V lost 7 bases to trimming and J lost 2 bases, with 9 bases between them.

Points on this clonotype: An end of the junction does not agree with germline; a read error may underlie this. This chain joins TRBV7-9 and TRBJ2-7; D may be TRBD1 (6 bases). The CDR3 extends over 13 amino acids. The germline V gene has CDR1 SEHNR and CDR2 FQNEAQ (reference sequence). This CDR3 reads CAGSLEGGYEQYF. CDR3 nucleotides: TGTGCCGGCAGCTTAGAAGGGGGCTACGAGCAGTACTTC.

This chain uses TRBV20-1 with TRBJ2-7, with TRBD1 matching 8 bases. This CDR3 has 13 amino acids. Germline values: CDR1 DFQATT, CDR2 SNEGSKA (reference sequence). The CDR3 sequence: CSARTGRPGEQYF. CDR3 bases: TGCAGCGCACGGACAGGGCGTCCCGGAGAGCAGTACTTC.